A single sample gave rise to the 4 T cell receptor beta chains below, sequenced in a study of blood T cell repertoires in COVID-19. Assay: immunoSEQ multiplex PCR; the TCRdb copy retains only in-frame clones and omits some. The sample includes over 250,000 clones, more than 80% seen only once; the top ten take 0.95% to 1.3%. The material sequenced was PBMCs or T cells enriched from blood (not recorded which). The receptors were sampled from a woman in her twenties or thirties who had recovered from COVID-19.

CDR3: CASSPAVTNPTGELFF. As DNA, the CDR3 is TGCGCCAGCAGCCCAGCGGTCACGAATCCCACCGGGGAGCTGTTTTTT. The J gene is TRBJ2-2, the V gene TRBV5-1; TRBD2 is a possible D gene (5 bases). With 4 bases removed from V and 4 bases from J, the gap between germline ends came to 17 bases. CDR3 size: 16 residues. The germline CDR1 and CDR2 sequences are SGHRS and YFSETQ.

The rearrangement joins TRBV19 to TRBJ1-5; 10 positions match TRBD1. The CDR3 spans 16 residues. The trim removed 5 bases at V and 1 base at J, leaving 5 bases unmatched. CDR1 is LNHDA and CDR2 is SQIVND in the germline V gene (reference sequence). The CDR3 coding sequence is TGTGCCAGTAGTCCCCGGGACAGGGGCAGCAATCAGCCCCAGCATTTT. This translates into CASSPRDRGSNQPQHF.

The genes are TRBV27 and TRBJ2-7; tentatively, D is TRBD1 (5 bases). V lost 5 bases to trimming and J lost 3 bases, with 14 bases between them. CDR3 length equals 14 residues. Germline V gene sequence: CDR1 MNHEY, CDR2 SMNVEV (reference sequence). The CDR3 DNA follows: TGTGCCAGCAGTCCTCAGAGGCAGGGCTACGAGCAGTACTTC. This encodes CASSPQRQGYEQYF.

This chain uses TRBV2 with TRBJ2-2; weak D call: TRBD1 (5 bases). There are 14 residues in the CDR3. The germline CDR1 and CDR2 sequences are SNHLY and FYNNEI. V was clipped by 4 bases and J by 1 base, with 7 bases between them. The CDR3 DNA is TGTGCCAGCAGTGCAGGGTGGAACACCGGGGAGCTGTTTTTT. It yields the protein CASSAGWNTGELFF.